Presented here are 10 T cell receptor beta chains from one specimen sequenced in a study of blood T cell repertoires in COVID-19 (dated by TCRdb to about 2020). Receptor amplification or capture employed the immunoSEQ multiplex PCR assay. TCRdb took over this immuneACCESS table, retaining in-frame rearrangements with V and J assigned. Such tables are incomplete; in checked studies, under half of the missing clones stem from an unresolved V gene, and the remainder is unexplained. The sample has approximately 180,000 clones on record, around 89% of them singletons. Under 5% of the sample comes from the top ten. Sample: peripheral blood. The receptors were sampled from a human donor in a cohort sampled during active COVID-19.

The chain recombines TRBV20-1 with TRBJ1-2; D not certain. This CDR3 has 11 amino acids. In germline, CDR1 is DFQATT, CDR2 SNEGSKA (reference sequence). V lost 6 bases and J 5 bases, leaving 10 bases between the germline ends. The CDR3 sequence: CSAPDLYGYTF. The DNA for the CDR3 is TGCAGTGCCCCCGATCTATATGGCTACACCTTC.

This clone is a singleton in its sample. Other DNA sequences in the same sample also yield this CDR3. V gene TRBV7-9 combines with J gene TRBJ2-7; 9 nucleotides match TRBD1. This CDR3 spans 14 amino acids. Unmatched junction bases numbered 3, after V lost 5 bases and J lost 1 base. Germline V CDR1 and CDR2: SEHNR, FQNEAQ (reference sequence). CDR3 in amino acids: CASSPGTGSYEQYF. The CDR3, as DNA: TGTGCCAGCAGCCCCGGGACAGGGTCCTACGAGCAGTACTTC. The full variable domain, its missing parts supplied by reference TRBV7-9 and TRBJ2-7, is DTGVSQNPRHKITKRGQNVTFRCDPISEHNRLYWYRQTLGQGPEFLTYFQNEAQLEKSRLLSDRFSAERPKGSFSTLEIQRTEQGDSAMYLCASSPGTGSYEQYFGPGTRLTVT.

The count of this clone is one. The chain couples TRBV5-4 to TRBJ2-1, with D possibly matching TRBD2 (6 bases). Germline V gene data show CDR1 as SGHNT and CDR2 as YYREEE (reference sequence). The CDR3 covers 16 residues. Trimming removed 4 bases at V and 1 base at J, with 15 bases between. CDR3 nucleotides: TGTGCCAGCAGCACCCGGCTAGCGCAATCCTACAATGAGCAGTTCTTC. It is translated as CASSTRLAQSYNEQFF.

Only a few counts were recorded for this clone. The chain employs TRBV7-9 and TRBJ2-1; 8 bases are shared with TRBD1. The CDR3 has 16 amino acids. CDR1 and CDR2 from the germline V gene are SEHNR and FQNEAQ (reference sequence). V gave up 5 bases and J gave up 7 bases; unmatched junction bases: 13. CDR3 nucleotides: TGTGCCAGCAGCCGGGCCTTCGGGACAGGTAAAAATGAGCAGTTCTTC. Translation gives CASSRAFGTGKNEQFF. Based on the CDR3 plus reference TRBV7-9 and TRBJ2-1, the full variable domain is DTGVSQNPRHKITKRGQNVTFRCDPISEHNRLYWYRQTLGQGPEFLTYFQNEAQLEKSRLLSDRFSAERPKGSFSTLEIQRTEQGDSAMYLCASSRAFGTGKNEQFFGPGTRLTVL.

This chain uses TRBV5-1 with TRBJ1-1, with D perhaps TRBD1 (6 bases). The CDR3 covers 16 residues. The germline V gene encodes CDR1 SGHRS and CDR2 YFSETQ. V dropped 0 bases and J dropped 1 base, with 13 bases sitting between them. The CDR3 nucleotides are TGCGCCAGCAGCTTGGCCCTTGGGGACACGAACACTGAAGCTTTCTTT. It yields the protein CASSLALGDTNTEAFF.

The chain employs TRBV4-1 and TRBJ1-4; TRBD1 aligns across 7 bases. CDR1 MGHRA and CDR2 YSYEKL come from the germline V gene. With V trimmed by 7 bases and J by 0 bases, 8 bases remained unmatched. The CDR3 runs 16 residues. CDR3 amino acids: CASTRDRLATNEKLFF. The CDR3 DNA reads as TGCGCCAGCACCCGGGACAGACTTGCAACTAATGAAAAACTGTTTTTT.

The chain employs TRBV27 and TRBJ2-5; 9 bases are a match to TRBD1. J lost 2 bases, V lost 6 bases, and 1 base had no gene match. This CDR3 comprises 13 residues. Germline V CDR1 and CDR2: MNHEY, SMNVEV (reference sequence). The CDR3 DNA reads as TGTGCCAGCAGAGGGACAGGGCAAGAGACCCAGTACTTC. It is translated as CASRGTGQETQYF.

V usage is TRBV28 and J usage is TRBJ2-2; 9 positions match TRBD1. Germline assignment: CDR1 MDHEN and CDR2 SYDVKM. The CDR3 totals 15 residues. V lost 3 bases, J lost 6 bases, and 5 bases stayed unmatched. CDR3 DNA sequence: TGTGCCAGCAGTTTGGGACAGGGATATCCCGGGGAGCTGTTTTTT. Its protein is CASSLGQGYPGELFF.

The chain joins TRBV11-2 to TRBJ2-1; D may be TRBD1 (5 bases). CDR3 size: 14 residues. Looked up from germline, CDR1 is SGHAT and CDR2 is FQNNGV. Trimming stripped 6 bases from V and 5 bases from J, with 14 bases between. CDR3 loop: CASSLDRKNNEQFF. In DNA, the CDR3 is TGTGCCAGCAGTCTAGACAGAAAAAACAATGAGCAGTTCTTC.

This chain uses TRBV6-1 with TRBJ2-7, with D maybe TRBD2 (5 bases). The germline V gene has CDR1 MNHNS and CDR2 SASEGT. This CDR3 has 13 amino acids. V was pared by 1 base and J by 7 bases, with 11 bases between. The CDR3 region is CASSEDGLWEQYF. Written as DNA, the CDR3 is TGTGCCAGCAGTGAAGACGGACTTTGGGAGCAGTACTTC.